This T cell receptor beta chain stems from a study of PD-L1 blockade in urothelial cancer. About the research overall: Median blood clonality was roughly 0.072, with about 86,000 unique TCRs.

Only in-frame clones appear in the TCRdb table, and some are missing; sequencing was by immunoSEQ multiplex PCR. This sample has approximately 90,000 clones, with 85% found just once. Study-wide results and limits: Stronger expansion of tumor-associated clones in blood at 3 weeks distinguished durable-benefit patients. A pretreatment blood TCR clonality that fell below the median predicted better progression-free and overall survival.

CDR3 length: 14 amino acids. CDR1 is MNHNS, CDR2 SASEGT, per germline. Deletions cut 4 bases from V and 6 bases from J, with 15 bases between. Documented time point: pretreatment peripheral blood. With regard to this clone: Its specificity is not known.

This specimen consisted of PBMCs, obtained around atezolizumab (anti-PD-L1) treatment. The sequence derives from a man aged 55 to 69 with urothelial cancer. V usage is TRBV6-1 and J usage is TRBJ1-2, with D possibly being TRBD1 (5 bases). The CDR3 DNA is TGTGCCAGCAGTGCATCAGGGAGGTTCGATGGCTACACCTTC. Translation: CASSASGRFDGYTF.